What follows is one T cell receptor (beta chain) and its context. Measured with immunoSEQ multiplex PCR; TCRdb has only the in-frame clones, and not every one. The data show over 200,000 clones, around nine tenths seen once. This entry comes from a study of cytomegalovirus exposure and HLA in healthy donors. Turning to the study itself: A later analysis reported the same platform for the 100 to 150 validation repertoires and the roughly 650 first-cohort repertoires.

This CDR3 spans 16 amino acids. CDR1 and CDR2 (germline): SGDLS, YYNGEE. V was clipped by 3 bases and J by 5 bases; unmatched bases: 11. The material sequenced was PBMCs. This clonotype originated in a woman younger than 35 in good health and CMV-seropositive. J is TRBJ2-1 and V is TRBV9; TRBD2 matches at 7 bases. CDR3 DNA: TGTGCCAGCAGCGCCCCTCGGACTAGGATGGACAATGAGCAGTTCTTC. Translation gives CASSAPRTRMDNEQFF.